This TCR beta chain was captured in a study of T cell changes during pregnancy in multiple sclerosis. V was clipped by 1 base and J by 3 bases, with 8 bases between them. Germline loops: CDR1 SGHDN, CDR2 FVKESK. CDR3 length: 14 amino acids. Assay used: immunoSEQ multiplex PCR; TCRdb lists only in-frame clones, some missing. The table lists just under 95,000 clones, over 80% of them singletons, with under 3% in the top ten. The sequences come from peripheral blood, collected in the first trimester of pregnancy. The V gene is TRBV14, the J gene TRBJ2-3; D is unclear. The TCR originated in a female donor with multiple sclerosis, enrolled in a pregnancy study. This chain's CDR3 is CASSQGVWTDTQYF. CDR3 bases: TGTGCCAGCAGCCAAGGAGTATGGACAGATACGCAGTATTTT. The full variable domain, in which reference TRBV14 and TRBJ2-3 provide the parts outside the CDR3, is EAGVTQFPSHSVIEKGQTVTLRCDPISGHDNLYWYRRVMGKEIKFLLHFVKESKQDESGMPNNRFLAERTGGTYSTLKVQPAELEDSGVYFCASSQGVWTDTQYFGPGTRLTVL.